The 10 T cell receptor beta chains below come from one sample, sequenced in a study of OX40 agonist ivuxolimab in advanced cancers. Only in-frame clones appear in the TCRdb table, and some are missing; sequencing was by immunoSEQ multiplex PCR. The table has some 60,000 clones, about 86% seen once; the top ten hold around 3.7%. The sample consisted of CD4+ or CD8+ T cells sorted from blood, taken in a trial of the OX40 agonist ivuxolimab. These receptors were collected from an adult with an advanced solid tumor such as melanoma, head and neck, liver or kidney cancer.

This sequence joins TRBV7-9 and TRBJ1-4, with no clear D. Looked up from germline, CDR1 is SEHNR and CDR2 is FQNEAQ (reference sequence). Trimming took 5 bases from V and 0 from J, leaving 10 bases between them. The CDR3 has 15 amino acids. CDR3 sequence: CASSRSGATNEKLFF. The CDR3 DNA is TGTGCCAGCAGCCGCAGCGGGGCAACTAATGAAAAACTGTTTTTT.

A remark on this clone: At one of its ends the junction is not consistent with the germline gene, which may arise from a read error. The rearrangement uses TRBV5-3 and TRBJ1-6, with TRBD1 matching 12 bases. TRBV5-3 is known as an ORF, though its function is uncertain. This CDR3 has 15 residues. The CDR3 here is CASSLGQGAGSPLHF. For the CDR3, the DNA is TGTGCCAGCAGCTTGGGACAGGGGGCCGGTTCACCCCTCCACTTT.

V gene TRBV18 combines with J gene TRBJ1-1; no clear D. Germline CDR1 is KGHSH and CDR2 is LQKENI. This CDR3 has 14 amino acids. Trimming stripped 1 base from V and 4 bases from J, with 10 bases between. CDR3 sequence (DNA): TGTGCCAGCTCACCACTCCGTGAGGGCACTGAAGCTTTCTTT. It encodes CASSPLREGTEAFF.

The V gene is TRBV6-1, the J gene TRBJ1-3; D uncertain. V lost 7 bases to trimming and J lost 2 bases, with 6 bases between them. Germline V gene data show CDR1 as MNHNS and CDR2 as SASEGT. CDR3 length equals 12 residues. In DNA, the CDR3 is TGTGCCAGCACCGAAACTGGAAACACCATATATTTT. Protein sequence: CASTETGNTIYF.

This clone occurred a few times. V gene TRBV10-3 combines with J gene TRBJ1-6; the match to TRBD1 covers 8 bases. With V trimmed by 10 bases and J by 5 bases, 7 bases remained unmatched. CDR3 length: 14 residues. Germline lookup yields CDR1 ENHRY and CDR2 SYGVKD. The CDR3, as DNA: TGTGCCACCGGACAGGGCAAGGATAATTCACCCCTCCACTTT. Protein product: CATGQGKDNSPLHF.

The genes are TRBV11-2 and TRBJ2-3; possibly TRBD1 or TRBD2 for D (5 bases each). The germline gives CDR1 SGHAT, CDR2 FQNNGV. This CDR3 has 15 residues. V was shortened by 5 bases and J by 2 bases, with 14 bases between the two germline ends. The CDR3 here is CASSPGTVDTDTQYF. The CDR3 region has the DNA TGTGCCAGCAGCCCCGGGACGGTAGACACAGATACGCAGTATTTT. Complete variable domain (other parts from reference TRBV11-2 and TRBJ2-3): EAGVAQSPRYKIIEKRQSVAFWCNPISGHATLYWYQQILGQGPKLLIQFQNNGVVDDSQLPKDRFSAERLKGVDSTLKIQPAKLEDSAVYLCASSPGTVDTDTQYFGPGTRLTVL.

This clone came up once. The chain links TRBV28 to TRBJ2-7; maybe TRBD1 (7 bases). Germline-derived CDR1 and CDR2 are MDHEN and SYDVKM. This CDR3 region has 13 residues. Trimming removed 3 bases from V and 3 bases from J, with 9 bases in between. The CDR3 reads CASSFQGGYEQYF. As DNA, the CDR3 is TGTGCCAGCAGTTTTCAGGGGGGCTACGAGCAGTACTTC.

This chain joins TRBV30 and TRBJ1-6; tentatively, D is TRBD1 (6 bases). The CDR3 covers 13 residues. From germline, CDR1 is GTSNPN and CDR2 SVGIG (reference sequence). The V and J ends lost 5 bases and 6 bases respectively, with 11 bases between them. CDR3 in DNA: TGTGCCTGGTCCAGGGGTTCTAATTCACCCCTCCACTTT. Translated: CAWSRGSNSPLHF.

The CDR3 loop is CASSLAGMNTEAFF. CDR3 in DNA: TGTGCCAGCTCACTGGCAGGAATGAACACTGAAGCTTTCTTT. The rearrangement uses TRBV18 and TRBJ1-1; D unclear. V lost 4 bases and J lost 0, with 9 bases in between. The CDR3 totals 14 residues. In germline, CDR1 is KGHSH, CDR2 LQKENI.

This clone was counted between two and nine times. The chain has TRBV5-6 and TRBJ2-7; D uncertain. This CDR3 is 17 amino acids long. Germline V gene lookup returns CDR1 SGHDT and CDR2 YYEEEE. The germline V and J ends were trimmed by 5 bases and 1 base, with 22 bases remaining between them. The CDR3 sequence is CASSSYPETRLSYEQYF. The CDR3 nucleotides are TGTGCCAGCAGTTCTTATCCAGAAACCCGATTGTCCTACGAGCAGTACTTC.